The following is a T cell receptor beta chain sequence with its context. Antigen specificity is unknown. Library preparation for TCR beta used quantitative 5'-RACE with molecular barcodes. Each CDR3 protein is one row after TCRdb ran MiXCR on the 5' RACE reads. The sample consists of about 130,000 distinct CDR3 sequences, roughly 9% of them appearing once. This record comes from a study of CD8 T cells in ankylosing spondylitis. Broader study findings: Previous work reported some of these motif variants in the synovial fluid and blood of reactive arthritis. The authors found the disease-linked clones to be CD8+ and relatively rare in peripheral blood. Reportedly, significant enrichment of disease-linked clones occurred in matched ankylosing spondylitis synovial fluid.

This CDR3 contains 11 residues. CDR1 and CDR2 from the germline V gene are SQVTM and ANQGSEA. The germline V and J ends were trimmed by 3 bases and 6 bases, with 8 bases remaining between them. The chain combines TRBV29-1 with TRBJ1-1; no definite D call. The sample comprised blood, either unsorted or a sorted T cell fraction (not recorded which). The TCR was taken from a male donor with ankylosing spondylitis or in good health (not recorded which). CDR3: CSVDGPAEAFF. The CDR3 region has the DNA TGCAGCGTTGATGGGCCGGCTGAAGCTTTCTTT. The full variable domain, in which reference TRBV29-1 and TRBJ1-1 provide the parts outside the CDR3, is SAVISQKPSRDICQRGTSLTIQCQVDSQVTMMFWYRQQPGQSLTLIATANQGSEATYESGFVIDKFPISRPNLTFSTLTVSNMSPEDSSIYLCSVDGPAEAFFGQGTRLTVV.